The rows below give T cell receptor beta chains drawn from one sample of a study of blood T cells in healthy people across ages. MiXCR was run by TCRdb on the 5' RACE reads, yielding one entry per CDR3 protein. The sample shows around 670,000 distinct CDR3 sequences, approximately 30% of them seen only once. Sequencing used blood. Every receptor here comes from a woman older than 75 in good health. Both conserved end residues are part of each CDR3. D genes are given only for firm matches. Clone size appears in some rows only: once, few, many, or a class for an expanded clone.

V: TRBV12-5; size: -; D: TRBD1; J: TRBJ1-1; CDR3: CASGPENRGAEAFF; DNA: TGTGCTAGTGGCCCCGAAAACAGGGGCGCTGAAGCTTTCTTT
V: TRBV28; size: many; D: TRBD2; J: TRBJ2-1; CDR3: CASRTGGPLNEQFF; DNA: TGTGCCAGTAGGACGGGGGGGCCGCTCAATGAGCAGTTCTTC
V: TRBV6-1; size: -; D: -; J: TRBJ1-1; CDR3: CASSVIMNTEAFF; DNA: TGTGCCAGCAGTGTTATAATGAACACTGAAGCTTTCTTT
V: TRBV7-2; size: -; D: TRBD1; J: TRBJ1-1; CDR3: CASSLAIQGAEAFF; DNA: TGTGCCAGCAGCTTAGCGATACAGGGGGCCGAAGCTTTCTTT
V: TRBV9; size: many; D: -; J: TRBJ2-3; CDR3: CASSVAVTDTQYF; DNA: TGTGCCAGCAGCGTAGCAGTGACGGATACGCAGTATTTT
V: TRBV5-1; size: many; D: -; J: TRBJ2-1; CDR3: CASSLGGDFGSIYNEQFF; DNA: TGCGCCAGCAGCCTGGGCGGGGACTTTGGCTCAATATACAATGAGCAGTTCTTC
V: TRBV28; size: once; D: -; J: TRBJ1-2; CDR3: CASSSGIHGYTF; DNA: TGTGCCAGCAGTTCGGGGATCCATGGCTACACCTTC
V: TRBV28; size: many; D: -; J: TRBJ2-1; CDR3: CASSPAGLGGNEQFF; DNA: TGTGCCAGCAGTCCCGCCGGATTAGGGGGGAATGAGCAGTTCTTC
V: TRBV20-1; size: -; D: -; J: TRBJ2-7; CDR3: CSARALRPHEQYF; DNA: TGCAGTGCTAGAGCTTTAAGGCCCCACGAGCAGTACTTC
V: TRBV5-1; size: many; D: -; J: TRBJ1-1; CDR3: CASSLDLLSDTEAFF; DNA: TGCGCCAGCAGCTTGGATTTGCTTAGTGACACTGAAGCTTTCTTT
V: TRBV15; size: few; D: -; J: TRBJ2-7; CDR3: CATSRDLAGAYEQYF; DNA: TGTGCCACCAGCAGAGATTTGGCAGGGGCCTACGAGCAGTACTTC
V: TRBV5-1; size: many; D: TRBD1; J: TRBJ1-2; CDR3: CASSPQTGNYGYTF; DNA: TGCGCCAGCAGCCCTCAGACAGGGAACTATGGCTACACCTTC
V: TRBV5-1; size: -; D: -; J: TRBJ2-7; CDR3: CASIPEPERHNEQYF; DNA: TGCGCCAGCATCCCCGAGCCGGAGCGTCACAATGAGCAGTACTTC
V: TRBV20-1; size: many; D: TRBD2; J: TRBJ2-1; CDR3: CSARDLIAGTNEQFF; DNA: TGCAGTGCTAGAGATCTAATAGCGGGGACGAATGAGCAGTTCTTC
V: TRBV6-5; size: many; D: -; J: TRBJ2-7; CDR3: CASSPPGRANGEQYF; DNA: TGTGCCAGCAGCCCCCCGGGAAGGGCGAACGGCGAGCAGTACTTC
V: TRBV10-3; size: many; D: -; J: TRBJ2-7; CDR3: CAISEDSSYEQYF; DNA: TGTGCCATCAGTGAGGACAGCTCCTACGAGCAGTACTTC
V: TRBV6-6; size: -; D: -; J: TRBJ1-5; CDR3: CASIYGGSHQPQHF; DNA: TGTGCCAGCATATATGGTGGCAGCCATCAGCCCCAGCATTTT
V: TRBV20-1; size: -; D: -; J: TRBJ1-6; CDR3: CSARTGLMYSPLHF; DNA: TGCAGTGCTCGTACGGGACTAATGTATTCACCCCTCCACTTT
V: TRBV29-1; size: few; D: -; J: TRBJ2-1; CDR3: CSVAGAWEQFF; DNA: TGCAGCGTCGCAGGGGCCTGGGAGCAGTTCTTC
V: TRBV6-1; size: many; D: -; J: TRBJ1-2; CDR3: CASSEGVGPYGYTF; DNA: TGTGCCAGCAGTGAAGGGGTAGGGCCCTATGGCTACACCTTC
V: TRBV6-1; size: -; D: -; J: TRBJ1-1; CDR3: CASSSLQSEAFF; DNA: TGTGCCAGCAGTTCCCTCCAGTCTGAAGCTTTCTTT
V: TRBV7-2; size: few; D: -; J: TRBJ2-7; CDR3: CASSLGSGRNEQYF; DNA: TGTGCCAGCAGCTTAGGGTCTGGGAGGAATGAGCAGTACTTC
V: TRBV7-6; size: many; D: TRBD2; J: TRBJ2-3; CDR3: CASSPLTSGGPTDTQYF; DNA: TGTGCCAGCAGCCCCCTGACTAGCGGGGGACCCACAGATACGCAGTATTTT
V: TRBV5-6; size: few; D: TRBD2; J: TRBJ2-7; CDR3: CASTMTSGSYNEQYF; DNA: TGTGCCAGCACCATGACTAGCGGGAGCTACAATGAGCAGTACTTC
V: TRBV6-2/TRBV6-3; size: -; D: -; J: TRBJ2-1; CDR3: CASSQLVDTQFF; DNA: TGTGCCAGCAGCCAACTCGTTGACACCCAGTTCTTC
V: TRBV30; size: -; D: -; J: TRBJ2-5; CDR3: CAWSDTGIETQYF; DNA: TGTGCCTGGAGTGACACAGGGATAGAGACCCAGTACTTC
V: TRBV12-3/TRBV12-4; size: many; D: TRBD1; J: TRBJ2-4; CDR3: CASSSPEGAGPNAKNIQYF; DNA: TGTGCCAGCAGTTCCCCCGAGGGGGCAGGGCCTAATGCCAAAAACATTCAGTACTTC
V: TRBV7-3; size: -; D: -; J: TRBJ2-1; CDR3: CASSPTTVSYNEQVF; DNA: TGTGCCAGCAGCCCAACGACGGTGAGCTACAATGAGCAGGTCTTC
V: TRBV9; size: many; D: -; J: TRBJ2-3; CDR3: CASSVRVLAADTQYF; DNA: TGTGCCAGCAGCGTTCGAGTCCTGGCGGCAGATACGCAGTATTTT
V: TRBV20-1; size: -; D: -; J: TRBJ1-2; CDR3: CSARDGTVDGYTF; DNA: TGCAGTGCTAGAGACGGGACGGTTGACGGCTACACCTTC
V: TRBV12-3/TRBV12-4; size: many; D: -; J: TRBJ1-5; CDR3: CASSFGNQPQHF; DNA: TGTGCCAGCAGTTTCGGTAATCAGCCCCAGCATTTT
V: TRBV6-2/TRBV6-3; size: -; D: -; J: TRBJ1-2; CDR3: CASSYPASLLCYTF; DNA: TGTGCCAGCAGTTATCCCGCCAGCCTCTTATGCTACACCTTC
V: TRBV7-2; size: many; D: -; J: TRBJ2-7; CDR3: CASSLEGGAGDPYEQYF; DNA: TGTGCCAGCAGCTTAGAGGGGGGGGCAGGGGATCCCTACGAGCAGTACTTC
V: TRBV5-1; size: many; D: TRBD1; J: TRBJ1-6; CDR3: CASSSNRGNSPLHF; DNA: TGCGCCAGCAGCTCGAACAGGGGGAATTCACCCCTCCACTTT
V: TRBV7-2; size: few; D: -; J: TRBJ2-3; CDR3: CASSLGAGDGDTQYF; DNA: TGTGCCAGCAGCTTGGGTGCAGGGGACGGGGATACGCAGTATTTT
V: TRBV6-1; size: -; D: TRBD2; J: TRBJ2-7; CDR3: CASSGGLAGGYERYF; DNA: TGTGCCAGCAGTGGTGGACTAGCGGGGGGCTACGAGCGGTACTTC
V: TRBV6-2/TRBV6-3; size: -; D: -; J: TRBJ1-1; CDR3: CASRRFDRSEAFF; DNA: TGTGCCAGCAGACGATTCGACAGGTCTGAAGCTTTCTTT
V: TRBV30; size: -; D: TRBD1; J: TRBJ1-1; CDR3: CAWDTGGAEYTEAFF; DNA: TGTGCCTGGGATACAGGGGGCGCCGAGTACACTGAAGCTTTCTTT
V: TRBV5-6; size: many; D: -; J: TRBJ2-7; CDR3: CASSPTPEFTYEQYF; DNA: TGTGCCAGCAGCCCGACGCCAGAGTTTACCTACGAGCAGTACTTC
V: TRBV20-1; size: many; D: TRBD2; J: TRBJ2-1; CDR3: CSASLAGASSYNEQFF; DNA: TGCAGTGCTAGTTTAGCGGGGGCTAGCTCCTACAATGAGCAGTTCTTC
V: TRBV20-1; size: few; D: -; J: TRBJ1-3; CDR3: CSAYRVGAGNTIYF; DNA: TGCAGTGCTTACAGGGTTGGGGCAGGAAACACCATATATTTT
V: TRBV20-1; size: many; D: -; J: TRBJ2-7; CDR3: CSARPTAYEQYF; DNA: TGCAGTGCTAGGCCGACAGCCTACGAGCAGTACTTC
V: TRBV20-1; size: -; D: TRBD2; J: TRBJ2-1; CDR3: CSARNSLAGDPSSYNEQFF; DNA: TGCAGTGCTAGAAATAGTCTAGCGGGGGACCCTAGCTCCTACAATGAGCAGTTCTTC
V: TRBV5-8; size: many; D: -; J: TRBJ2-6; CDR3: CASSVGGGARGANVLTF; DNA: TGTGCCAGCAGCGTGGGGGGTGGTGCAAGAGGGGCCAACGTCCTGACTTTC
V: TRBV5-5; size: -; D: -; J: TRBJ1-1; CDR3: CAGSLAPGPGTEAFF; DNA: TGTGCCGGCAGCTTGGCCCCAGGGCCCGGCACTGAAGCTTTCTTT
V: TRBV2; size: -; D: TRBD1; J: TRBJ1-2; CDR3: CASSTKRTGGHYGYTF; DNA: TGTGCCAGCAGTACCAAAAGGACAGGGGGACACTATGGCTACACCTTC
V: TRBV21-1; size: -; D: -; J: TRBJ1-1; CDR3: CASSKGRFGKDTGAFF; DNA: TGTGCCAGCAGCAAAGGACGCTTCGGGAAGGACACTGGAGCTTTCTTT
V: TRBV6-5; size: many; D: TRBD1; J: TRBJ2-1; CDR3: CASSINAGQGNLYEQFF; DNA: TGTGCCAGCAGCATAAATGCGGGACAGGGGAATCTCTATGAGCAGTTCTTC